This TCR beta chain was identified in a study of blood T cell repertoires in COVID-19. Study summary: The United States, Italy and Spain were the sources of the acute and convalescent COVID-19 samples. Sample material is recorded as cDNA or gDNA derived from T cells, B-cell-depleted T cells, or PBMCs.

Recovered status in Cohort 3 required two negative PCRs, clearance, or symptom resolution. V was cut by 2 bases and J by 8 bases, with 15 bases left in between. This CDR3 has 14 residues. The V gene's germline CDR1 is SEHNR and CDR2 FQNEAQ (reference sequence). TCRdb's copy holds only in-frame clones and misses some; the assay was immunoSEQ multiplex PCR. The sample carries approximately 190,000 clones, 84% recorded once. The material sequenced was PBMCs or T cells enriched from blood (not recorded which). The TCR originated in a man between 40 and 49 years old who had recovered from COVID-19. The V gene is TRBV7-9, the J gene TRBJ1-2; unclear D gene. The CDR3 DNA reads TGTGCCAGCAGCTTAACTTCCACGTCCCCGGGCTACACCTTC. Encoded protein: CASSLTSTSPGYTF.